The 5 T cell receptor beta chains given below trace back to one sample, sequenced in a study of cytomegalovirus exposure and HLA in healthy donors. PCR was performed using 60 Vbeta and 13 Jbeta primers. Profiled with immunoSEQ multiplex PCR; TCRdb holds only in-frame clones, not every one. The sample has 150,000 to 200,000 clones; around 75% are singletons. Sequenced material: PBMCs. The receptors here all came from a female donor in good health and CMV-seronegative.

The genes are TRBV9 and TRBJ1-4, with D uncertain. This CDR3 region has 15 residues. Germline CDR1 and CDR2: SGDLS and YYNGEE. V lost 4 bases to trimming and J lost 4 bases, with 14 bases between them. CDR3 nucleotides: TGTGCCAGCAGCCCCCGAAGACAATTTAATGAAAAACTGTTTTTT. Translated, it gives CASSPRRQFNEKLFF.

The CDR3 coding sequence is TGTGCCAGCAGTGTCGCGGGGAAGAATGAGCAGTTCTTC. Its protein is CASSVAGKNEQFF. The rearrangement joins TRBV25-1 to TRBJ2-1; possibly TRBD2 for D (6 bases). Trimming removed 4 bases at V and 7 bases at J, with 11 bases between. Germline V gene sequence: CDR1 MGHDK, CDR2 SYGVNS. The CDR3 spans 13 residues.

This rearrangement joins TRBV5-1 to TRBJ2-5; possibly TRBD2 for D (5 bases). V was trimmed by 7 bases and J by 5 bases, leaving 6 bases between them. This CDR3 spans 10 amino acids. CDR1 SGHRS and CDR2 YFSETQ come from the germline V gene. CDR3 loop: CASGGETQYF. The CDR3 region has the DNA TGCGCCAGCGGCGGGGAGACCCAGTACTTC.

The chain's CDR3 is CASIRGQDMNTEAFF. The CDR3 DNA is TGTGCCAGTATCCGAGGACAGGACATGAACACTGAAGCTTTCTTT. The chain has TRBV19 and TRBJ1-1; TRBD1 matches 7 bases. Germline-derived CDR1 and CDR2 are LNHDA and SQIVND (reference sequence). V shed 7 bases and J 0 bases; nucleotides not matched to a gene: 8. This CDR3 has 15 residues.

The chain couples TRBV4-3 to TRBJ2-5; 7 bases are shared with TRBD1. TRBJ2-7 explains the end of the DNA better; the J call may be wrong. This CDR3 is 14 amino acids long. In germline, CDR1 is LGHNA, CDR2 YSLEER. The CDR3 loop is CASSLQTGTYEQYF. The DNA for the CDR3 is TGCGCCAGCAGCCTACAGACAGGGACCTACGAGCAGTACTTC.